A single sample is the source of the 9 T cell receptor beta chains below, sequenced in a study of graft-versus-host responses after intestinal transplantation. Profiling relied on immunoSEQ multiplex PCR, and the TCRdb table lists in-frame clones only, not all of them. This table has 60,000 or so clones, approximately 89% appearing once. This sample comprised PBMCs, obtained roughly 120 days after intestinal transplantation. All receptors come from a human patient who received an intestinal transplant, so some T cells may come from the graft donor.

The chain's CDR3 is CASSLTREGTDTQYF. The CDR3 region has the DNA TGTGCCAGCAGTTTAACCCGGGAAGGCACAGATACGCAGTATTTT. The chain carries TRBV27 and TRBJ2-3; D is perhaps TRBD2 (5 bases). Between the trimmed V and J ends, which lost 2 bases and 1 base, there was a span of 10 bases. CDR1 is MNHEY, CDR2 SMNVEV, per germline (reference sequence). The CDR3 is made up of 15 amino acids.

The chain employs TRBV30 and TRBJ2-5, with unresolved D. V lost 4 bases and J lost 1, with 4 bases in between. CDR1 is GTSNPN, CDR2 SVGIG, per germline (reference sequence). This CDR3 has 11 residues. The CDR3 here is CAWNSQETQYF. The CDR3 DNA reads TGTGCCTGGAACAGCCAAGAGACCCAGTACTTC.

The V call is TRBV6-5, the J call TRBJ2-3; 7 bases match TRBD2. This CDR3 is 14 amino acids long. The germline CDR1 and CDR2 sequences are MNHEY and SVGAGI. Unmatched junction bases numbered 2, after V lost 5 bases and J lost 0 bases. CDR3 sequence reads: CASSSGTSTDTQYF. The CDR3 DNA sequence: TGTGCCAGCAGTAGCGGGACGAGCACAGATACGCAGTATTTT.

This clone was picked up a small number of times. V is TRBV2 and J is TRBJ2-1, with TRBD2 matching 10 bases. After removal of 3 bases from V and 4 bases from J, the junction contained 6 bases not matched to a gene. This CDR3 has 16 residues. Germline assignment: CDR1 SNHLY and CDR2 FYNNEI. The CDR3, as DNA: TGTGCCAGCAGTGAGGTAGTAGCGGGAGGTTACAATGAGCAGTTCTTC. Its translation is CASSEVVAGGYNEQFF. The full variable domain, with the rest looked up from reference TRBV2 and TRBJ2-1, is EPEVTQTPSHQVTQMGQEVILRCVPISNHLYFYWYRQILGQKVEFLVSFYNNEISEKSEIFDDQFSVERPDGSNFTLKIRSTKLEDSAMYFCASSEVVAGGYNEQFFGPGTRLTVL.

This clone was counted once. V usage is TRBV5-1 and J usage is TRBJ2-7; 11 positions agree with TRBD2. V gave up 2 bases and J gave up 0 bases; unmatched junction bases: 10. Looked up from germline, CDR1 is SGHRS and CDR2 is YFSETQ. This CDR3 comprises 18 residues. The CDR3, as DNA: TGCGCCAGCAGCTTTGAACTAGCGGGAGTGGGTAGCTCCTACGAGCAGTACTTC. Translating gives CASSFELAGVGSSYEQYF.

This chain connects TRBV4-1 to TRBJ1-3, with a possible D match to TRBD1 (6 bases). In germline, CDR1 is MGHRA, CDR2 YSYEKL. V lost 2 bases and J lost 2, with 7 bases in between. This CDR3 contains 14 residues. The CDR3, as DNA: TGCGCCAGCAGCCAACAGGGGACTGGAAACACCATATATTTT. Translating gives CASSQQGTGNTIYF.

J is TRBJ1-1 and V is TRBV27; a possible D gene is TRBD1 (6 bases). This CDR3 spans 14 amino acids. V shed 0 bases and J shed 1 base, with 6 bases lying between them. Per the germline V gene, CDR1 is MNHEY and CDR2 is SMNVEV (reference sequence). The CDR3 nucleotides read TGTGCCAGCAGTTTATCGACAGGGAACACTGAAGCTTTCTTT. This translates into CASSLSTGNTEAFF.

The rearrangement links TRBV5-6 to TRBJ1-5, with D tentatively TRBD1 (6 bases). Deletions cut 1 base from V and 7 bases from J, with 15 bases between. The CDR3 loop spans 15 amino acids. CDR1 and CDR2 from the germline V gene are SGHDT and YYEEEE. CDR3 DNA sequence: TGTGCCAGCAGCTTGACAGGGTTCCGATCCCAGCCCCAGCATTTT. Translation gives CASSLTGFRSQPQHF.

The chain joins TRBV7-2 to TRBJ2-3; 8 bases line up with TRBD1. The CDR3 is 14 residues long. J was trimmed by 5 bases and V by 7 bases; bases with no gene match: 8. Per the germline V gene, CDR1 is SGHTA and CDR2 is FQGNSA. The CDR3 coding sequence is TGTGCCAGCACTCCGACAGGGGCAGAAGATACGCAGTATTTT. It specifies CASTPTGAEDTQYF.